This T cell receptor beta chain was obtained from a study of identical twins. Study-level findings and limits: Insertions were fewer in abundant cord blood beta clonotypes, whereas memory repertoires showed none of this pattern.

TCRdb independently ran MiXCR on the 5' RACE reads; one entry per CDR3 protein. Of roughly 630,000 distinct CDR3 sequences in the sample, around 7.4% were seen once. This clonotype was picked up many times. Its specificity is unknown. This sample also appeared in a second study, on yellow fever vaccine responses in identical twins.

Sequencing was carried out using PBMCs. This clonotype was sampled from a woman aged 18-29 years in good health.

The CDR3 DNA follows: TGTGCCAGCAGCTTCGGGGGGCCGGATGAGCAGTTCTTC. It translates to CASSFGGPDEQFF. The chain joins TRBV7-2 to TRBJ2-1, with D tentatively TRBD2 (7 bases). V was clipped by 3 bases and J by 8 bases, with 11 bases between them. This CDR3 contains 13 residues. CDR1 is SGHTA, CDR2 FQGNSA, per germline.